This T cell receptor (beta chain) was found in a study of lymphopenia after photon versus proton radiotherapy. Findings and limits, study-wide: After lymphocyte nadir, photon-treated repertoires showed oligoclonal expansion, especially CD8+ Temra.

CDR1 is MGHRA and CDR2 is YSYEKL in the germline V gene. Trimming shortened V by 3 bases and J by 6 bases, and 18 bases separated the two germline ends. CDR3 length equals 16 residues. A word on this clone: Antigen: not known.

TCRdb's copy holds only in-frame clones and misses some; the assay was immunoSEQ multiplex PCR. Of 50,000 to 60,000 clones detected, more than 85% appear once; the ten largest clones hold about 20%. The TCR originated in a woman between 35 and 50 years old with cholangiocarcinoma. The V gene is TRBV4-1, the J gene TRBJ1-3, with D uncertain. Material: peripheral blood, obtained from a patient treated with photon-based radiotherapy. The CDR3 reads CASSQGAALVENTIYF. CDR3 in DNA: TGCGCCAGCAGCCAGGGAGCGGCCCTAGTGGAAAACACCATATATTTT.